This record concerns one T cell receptor beta chain sequence. Its matching antigen is unknown. The V and J ends lost 3 bases and 7 bases respectively, with 16 bases between them. This CDR3 is 16 amino acids long. Germline CDR1 and CDR2: MNHEY and SMNVEV (reference sequence). The entry originates in a study of T cells in localized non-small cell lung cancer. Data came from immunoSEQ multiplex PCR; TCRdb stores just in-frame clones and leaves some out. The sample holds 90,000 to 95,000 clones, roughly 87% seen once. Broader study findings: Measurement of T cell clonality placed uninvolved adjacent lung highest, above the level in tumor. Only one tumor region went through sequencing, so heterogeneity may still be there. Adjacent lung held a median roughly 50 of the top 100 tumor clones.

V is TRBV27 and J is TRBJ1-6; D gene ambiguous. The sequence was obtained from a man between 40 and 70 years old with stage I squamous cell lung carcinoma. This material consisted of peripheral blood, taken before any cancer treatment. The CDR3 nucleotides are TGTGCCAGCAGTTTCCGGTTCGTCAAAGCGAATTCACCCCTCCACTTT. It yields the protein CASSFRFVKANSPLHF.